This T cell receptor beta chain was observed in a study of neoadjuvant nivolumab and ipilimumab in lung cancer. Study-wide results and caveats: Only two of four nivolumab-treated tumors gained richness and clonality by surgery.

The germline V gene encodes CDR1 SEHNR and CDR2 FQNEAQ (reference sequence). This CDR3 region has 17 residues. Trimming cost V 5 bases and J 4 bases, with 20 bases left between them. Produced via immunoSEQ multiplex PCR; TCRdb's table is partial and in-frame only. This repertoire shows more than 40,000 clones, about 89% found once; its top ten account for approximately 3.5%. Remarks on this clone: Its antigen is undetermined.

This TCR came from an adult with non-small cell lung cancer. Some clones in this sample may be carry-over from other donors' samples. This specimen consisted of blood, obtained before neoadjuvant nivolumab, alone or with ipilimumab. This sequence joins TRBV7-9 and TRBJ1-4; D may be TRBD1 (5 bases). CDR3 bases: TGTGCCAGCAGCCCCCCCGGGGCCCTGCCGGATAATGAAAAACTGTTTTTT. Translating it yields CASSPPGALPDNEKLFF.